This T cell receptor beta chain came from a study of T cells in Graves' hyperthyroidism and ophthalmopathy. Study information: Peripheral blood was obtained at initial diagnosis, preceding any treatment. Study results and caveats: Most clonotypes expanded in thyroid above 0.001 were likewise present in blood.

TCR beta CDR3 regions were amplified from RNA. TCR CDR3 regions were first amplified by RT-PCR with HTBI primers. MiXCR was run by TCRdb on the multiplex PCR reads, yielding one entry per CDR3 protein. Among 450,000 to 600,000 distinct CDR3 sequences listed, 14% were seen once. Germline trimming cut 0 bases from V and 5 bases from J; bases unmatched to any gene: 6. This CDR3 contains 16 residues. Per germline, CDR1 MNHEY and CDR2 SVGEGT. Pregnant or lactating patients were excluded, as were those with uncontrolled infection or other autoimmune disease. It was less than 13 ml of fresh peripheral blood that supplied the PBMCs. This clonotype was counted a few times. Its antigen remains unknown.

The genes are TRBV6-2 or TRBV6-3 and TRBJ2-3; TRBD2 agrees at 9 bases. What was sequenced was blood. The clonotype comes from a woman aged 40-49 years with Graves' hyperthyroidism. This CDR3 reads CASSYSEREVGDTQYF. The CDR3 DNA follows: TGTGCCAGCAGTTACTCGGAGCGGGAGGTTGGAGATACGCAGTATTTT.